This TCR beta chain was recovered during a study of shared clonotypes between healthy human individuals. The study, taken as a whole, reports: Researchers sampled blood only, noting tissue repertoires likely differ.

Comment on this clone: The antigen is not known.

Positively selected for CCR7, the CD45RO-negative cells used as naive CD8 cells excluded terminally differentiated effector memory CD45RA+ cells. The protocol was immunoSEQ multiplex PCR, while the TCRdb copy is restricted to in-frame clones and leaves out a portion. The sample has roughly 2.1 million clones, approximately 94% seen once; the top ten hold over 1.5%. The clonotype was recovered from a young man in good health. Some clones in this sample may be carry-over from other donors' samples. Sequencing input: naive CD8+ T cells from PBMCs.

In nucleotides, the CDR3 is TGCGCCAGCAGCCAAGTGAATCAGGTTCAGGGAGATACGCAGTATTTT. It codes for CASSQVNQVQGDTQYF. V usage is TRBV4-1 and J usage is TRBJ2-3, with a tentative D call TRBD1 (5 bases). The germline V and J ends were trimmed by 1 base and 5 bases, with 16 bases remaining between them. Germline V lookup: CDR1 MGHRA, CDR2 YSYEKL. The CDR3 has 16 amino acids.